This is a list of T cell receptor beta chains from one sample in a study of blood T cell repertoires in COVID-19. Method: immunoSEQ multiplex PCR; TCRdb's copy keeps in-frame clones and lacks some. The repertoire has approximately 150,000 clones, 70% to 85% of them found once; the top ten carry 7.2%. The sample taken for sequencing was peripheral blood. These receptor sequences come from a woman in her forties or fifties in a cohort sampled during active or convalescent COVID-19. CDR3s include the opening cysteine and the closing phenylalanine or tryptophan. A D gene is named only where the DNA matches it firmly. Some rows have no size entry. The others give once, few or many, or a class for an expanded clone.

CDR3nt: TGTGCCAGCAGCAAACGCGGCAGGGGGATCGGCACCGGGGAGCTGTTTTTT
CDR3aa: CASSKRGRGIGTGELFF
d_gene: NA
j_gene: TRBJ2-2
v_gene: TRBV21-1
abundance: NA

CDR3nt: TGTGCCAGCACCCCTTTCGGGGGTGGAGAGACCCAGTACTTC
CDR3aa: CASTPFGGGETQYF
d_gene: NA
j_gene: TRBJ2-5
v_gene: TRBV25-1
abundance: few

CDR3nt: TGTGCCAGCAGTTTCCAGGGACTAGCGGTCACCGGGGAGCTGTTTTTT
CDR3aa: CASSFQGLAVTGELFF
d_gene: TRBD2
j_gene: TRBJ2-2
v_gene: TRBV6-5
abundance: NA

CDR3nt: TGTGCCTGGAGGGGACTAGCGGGCACAGATACGCAGTATTTT
CDR3aa: CAWRGLAGTDTQYF
d_gene: TRBD2
j_gene: TRBJ2-3
v_gene: TRBV30
abundance: NA

CDR3nt: TGTGCCAGCAGTTACTGGGGGGGCGAGCAGTTCTTC
CDR3aa: CASSYWGGEQFF
d_gene: NA
j_gene: TRBJ2-1
v_gene: TRBV6-5
abundance: NA

CDR3nt: TGCAGCGTGGGCAAGTCGGGACAGAAGACTTGGGGCTATGGCTACACCTTC
CDR3aa: CSVGKSGQKTWGYGYTF
d_gene: TRBD1
j_gene: TRBJ1-2
v_gene: TRBV29-1
abundance: NA

CDR3nt: TGTGCCAGCAGTGAAGTTCCGGGACTAGCGAACACCGGGGAGCTGTTTTTT
CDR3aa: CASSEVPGLANTGELFF
d_gene: TRBD2
j_gene: TRBJ2-2
v_gene: TRBV2
abundance: NA

CDR3nt: TGTGCCAGTAGTATATTGGCGCAGGGGACCCCTTGGCCTACGAACTATGGCTACACCTTC
CDR3aa: CASSILAQGTPWPTNYGYTF
d_gene: NA
j_gene: TRBJ1-2
v_gene: TRBV19
abundance: once

CDR3nt: TGTGCCAGCAAAAACCAGGACAGGGCCTACGAGCAGTACTTC
CDR3aa: CASKNQDRAYEQYF
d_gene: TRBD1
j_gene: TRBJ2-7
v_gene: TRBV6-5
abundance: NA

CDR3nt: TGTGCCAGCAGTTACGGCAAGATGAACACTGAAGCTTTCTTT
CDR3aa: CASSYGKMNTEAFF
d_gene: NA
j_gene: TRBJ1-1
v_gene: TRBV6-5
abundance: NA

CDR3nt: TGTGCCAGCAGCTTAGCGCCAGGCCCCTACGAGCAGTACTTC
CDR3aa: CASSLAPGPYEQYF
d_gene: NA
j_gene: TRBJ2-7
v_gene: TRBV11-1
abundance: few

CDR3nt: TGTGCCAGTAGTATAGAAGCTACAAGGACAGGCAACACTGAAGCTTTCTTT
CDR3aa: CASSIEATRTGNTEAFF
d_gene: TRBD1
j_gene: TRBJ1-1
v_gene: TRBV19
abundance: NA

CDR3nt: TGTGCCGGGGATCGACAGGGTTCCTACGAGCAGTACTTC
CDR3aa: CAGDRQGSYEQYF
d_gene: TRBD1
j_gene: TRBJ2-7
v_gene: TRBV30
abundance: NA

CDR3nt: TGTGCCAGCCGAACCCGACCAGGCCGGTCCTACAATGAGCAGTTCTTC
CDR3aa: CASRTRPGRSYNEQFF
d_gene: NA
j_gene: TRBJ2-1
v_gene: TRBV14
abundance: NA

CDR3nt: TGTGCCAGAGCTCCGGGACAGGGAATTTACGAGCAGTACTTC
CDR3aa: CARAPGQGIYEQYF
d_gene: TRBD1
j_gene: TRBJ2-7
v_gene: TRBV19
abundance: NA

CDR3nt: TGTGCCAGCAGAGTCGGACAGGCCAACACCGGGGAGCTGTTTTTT
CDR3aa: CASRVGQANTGELFF
d_gene: TRBD1
j_gene: TRBJ2-2
v_gene: TRBV5-8
abundance: NA

CDR3nt: TGTGCCAGCAAGAACGGACAGGGCGTTACAGATACGCAGTATTTT
CDR3aa: CASKNGQGVTDTQYF
d_gene: TRBD1
j_gene: TRBJ2-3
v_gene: TRBV6-5
abundance: NA

CDR3nt: TGTGCCAGCAGCTCCCCTGGGGGGGATAGCTCCTATAATTCACCCCTCCACTTT
CDR3aa: CASSSPGGDSSYNSPLHF
d_gene: NA
j_gene: TRBJ1-6
v_gene: TRBV7-9
abundance: NA

CDR3nt: TGTGCCAGTCGACAGACCTATAGCAATCAGCCCCAGCATTTT
CDR3aa: CASRQTYSNQPQHF
d_gene: NA
j_gene: TRBJ1-5
v_gene: TRBV19
abundance: NA

CDR3nt: TGTGCCAGCAGTTTCGGGGGAGAGGATACGCAGTATTTT
CDR3aa: CASSFGGEDTQYF
d_gene: NA
j_gene: TRBJ2-3
v_gene: TRBV12-3/TRBV12-4
abundance: once

CDR3nt: TGTGCCAGCAGTCCCCACAGGACAGGGGGAACTGAAGCTTTCTTT
CDR3aa: CASSPHRTGGTEAFF
d_gene: TRBD1
j_gene: TRBJ1-1
v_gene: TRBV27
abundance: NA

CDR3nt: TGTGCCAGCCAAACAGGAATGTCTACCCTCCCCTACGAGCAGTACTTC
CDR3aa: CASQTGMSTLPYEQYF
d_gene: NA
j_gene: TRBJ2-7
v_gene: TRBV6-6
abundance: NA

CDR3nt: TGTGCCAGCAGCGTTTCAAGTAGTAGCTCCTACGAGCAGTACTTC
CDR3aa: CASSVSSSSSYEQYF
d_gene: NA
j_gene: TRBJ2-7
v_gene: TRBV9
abundance: NA

CDR3nt: TGTGCCAGCAGCTCGGGACAGGGCAATCAGCCCCAGCATTTT
CDR3aa: CASSSGQGNQPQHF
d_gene: TRBD1
j_gene: TRBJ1-5
v_gene: TRBV5-6
abundance: NA

CDR3nt: TGTGCCAGTAGTGACAGGGGGATAGGCGAAAAACTGTTTTTT
CDR3aa: CASSDRGIGEKLFF
d_gene: TRBD1
j_gene: TRBJ1-4
v_gene: TRBV19
abundance: NA

CDR3nt: TGCAGCGTTCCCCCCACTAGCGGTTACAATGAGCAGTTCTTC
CDR3aa: CSVPPTSGYNEQFF
d_gene: TRBD2
j_gene: TRBJ2-1
v_gene: TRBV29-1
abundance: once

CDR3nt: TGTGCCAGCTCACCAGCGCAGGGGACGAACACTGAAGCTTTCTTT
CDR3aa: CASSPAQGTNTEAFF
d_gene: NA
j_gene: TRBJ1-1
v_gene: TRBV18
abundance: NA

CDR3nt: TGTGCCAGCAGCCCCCGGACAGGGGGTAACTATGGCTACACCTTC
CDR3aa: CASSPRTGGNYGYTF
d_gene: TRBD1
j_gene: TRBJ1-2
v_gene: TRBV11-2
abundance: few

CDR3nt: TGTGCCACCATAAGCGGGGGGGCCGGGAATGAGCAGTTCTTC
CDR3aa: CATISGGAGNEQFF
d_gene: TRBD2
j_gene: TRBJ2-1
v_gene: TRBV6-5
abundance: NA

CDR3nt: TGTGCCAGCAGTCAAGGGAATCCTAGCGACTATGGCTACACCTTC
CDR3aa: CASSQGNPSDYGYTF
d_gene: NA
j_gene: TRBJ1-2
v_gene: TRBV4-2
abundance: NA

CDR3nt: TGTGCCAGCAGCACGAAAGGGGGTTTGCAGCCCCAGCATTTT
CDR3aa: CASSTKGGLQPQHF
d_gene: NA
j_gene: TRBJ1-5
v_gene: TRBV7-2
abundance: few

CDR3nt: TGTGCCAGCAGTGAGATGGACTCGAGCTTGTATGGCTACACCTTC
CDR3aa: CASSEMDSSLYGYTF
d_gene: NA
j_gene: TRBJ1-2
v_gene: TRBV2
abundance: NA

CDR3nt: TGTGCCAGCAGCCCATCAGCTAGCGGGGGTCGAGGAGATACGCAGTATTTT
CDR3aa: CASSPSASGGRGDTQYF
d_gene: TRBD2
j_gene: TRBJ2-3
v_gene: TRBV11-2
abundance: NA

CDR3nt: TGTGCCTGGGCAGGGGCCTACGAGCAGTACTTC
CDR3aa: CAWAGAYEQYF
d_gene: NA
j_gene: TRBJ2-7
v_gene: TRBV30
abundance: once

CDR3nt: TGCAGTGCCCAGGGGGGCAATGGCTACACCTTC
CDR3aa: CSAQGGNGYTF
d_gene: TRBD1
j_gene: TRBJ1-2
v_gene: TRBV20-1
abundance: once

CDR3nt: TGTGCCAGCAAAGAAGTGTACCTAATTGGCTACACCTTC
CDR3aa: CASKEVYLIGYTF
d_gene: NA
j_gene: TRBJ1-2
v_gene: TRBV3-1/TRBV3-2
abundance: NA

CDR3nt: TGTGCCAGCAACCAAGGGGGAGGGGTTGGTACTGAAGCTTTCTTT
CDR3aa: CASNQGGGVGTEAFF
d_gene: NA
j_gene: TRBJ1-1
v_gene: TRBV11-2
abundance: NA

CDR3nt: TGCGCCAGCAGTCCTCCGAGCTCCTACAATGAGCAGTTCTTC
CDR3aa: CASSPPSSYNEQFF
d_gene: NA
j_gene: TRBJ2-1
v_gene: TRBV5-1
abundance: few

CDR3nt: TGCAGTGCTAGTCTAGCGGGGGCGATCTACAATGAGCAGTTCTTC
CDR3aa: CSASLAGAIYNEQFF
d_gene: TRBD2
j_gene: TRBJ2-1
v_gene: TRBV20-1
abundance: NA